This TCR beta chain originates from a study of tumor and adjacent non-tumor tissue in lung cancer. To note about this clonotype: Its antigen is undetermined.

General study results and limits: Higher tumor TCR diversity was associated with shorter survival. Top 100 clones took a larger repertoire share in normal lung.

TCRbeta libraries were built with three rounds of nested PCR, modified from ARM-PCR. TCRdb reprocessed the multiplex PCR reads with MiXCR, giving one entry per CDR3 protein. The sample includes roughly 140,000 distinct CDR3 sequences, around 67% of them seen just once. This sample's RNA came from whole unsorted tissue. Newly diagnosed lung cancer patients had thoracic surgery in China, August–late 2014, without prior chemotherapy. From germline, CDR1 is SGHVS and CDR2 FQNEAQ. The CDR3 is made up of 15 amino acids. V gene TRBV7-8 combines with J gene TRBJ2-1; 11 positions agree with TRBD2. The receptor was derived from a man aged 55-75 years with small cell lung cancer. Sequencing was performed on lung tumor tissue. In DNA form, the CDR3 reads TGTTGCAGCAGCTTAGCGGGGGGGCAGCGCAATGAGCAGTTCTTC. Its translation is CCSSLAGGQRNEQFF.